These 13 T cell receptor beta chains came from one sample sequenced in a study of T cell responses to AZD1222 COVID-19 vaccine. Using immunoSEQ multiplex PCR, the repertoire was profiled, and TCRdb retains in-frame clones only, with some absent. The table has approximately 92,000 clones, about 85% seen once; the top ten hold roughly 2.9%. This specimen was peripheral blood, taken on day 0 of AZD1222 vaccination. These receptors were obtained from an adult in good health.

The CDR3 DNA reads TGTGCCACCTCGGGGGGCGGGAGCTCTGGAAACACCATATATTTT. Residues: CATSGGGSSGNTIYF. J is TRBJ1-3 and V is TRBV9; TRBD1 is a possible D gene (6 bases). Germline CDR1 reads SGDLS; CDR2 reads YYNGEE. CDR3 size: 15 residues. The V end lost 9 bases, the J end lost 0 bases, and 16 bases lay between the germline ends.

This chain uses TRBV28 with TRBJ1-5, with a weak D call TRBD1 (6 bases). V gave up 5 bases and J gave up 6 bases, with 14 bases separating them. The CDR3 consists of 14 residues. Germline assignment: CDR1 MDHEN and CDR2 SYDVKM. Here the CDR3 DNA reads TGTGCCAGCAGTCCGGGACAATTAATTCAGCCCCAGCATTTT. Its protein is CASSPGQLIQPQHF.

The V gene is TRBV3-1 (or the pseudogene TRBV3-2), the J gene TRBJ1-6, with D uncertain. The V gene's germline CDR1 is LGHDT and CDR2 YNNKEL (reference sequence). V was shortened by 1 base and J by 5 bases, with 12 bases between the two germline ends. The CDR3 has 16 residues. The DNA for the CDR3 is TGTGCCAGCAGCCAAGGTCGACCATCCAATAATTCACCCCTCCACTTT. As protein: CASSQGRPSNNSPLHF.

The V call is TRBV2, the J call TRBJ1-2; 12 bases agree with TRBD1. Germline loops: CDR1 SNHLY, CDR2 FYNNEI. The CDR3 totals 13 residues. The V and J ends lost 8 bases and 6 bases, in that order; junction bases with no gene match: 4. DNA for the CDR3: TGTGCCAGCCGGGACAGGGGGCGCGATGGCTACACCTTC. It encodes CASRDRGRDGYTF.

V gene TRBV7-8 combines with J gene TRBJ2-7, with TRBD1 matching over 9 bases. Trimming cost V 2 bases and J 5 bases; bases outside gene matches: 7. The germline CDR1 and CDR2 sequences are SGHVS and FQNEAQ. The CDR3 runs to 15 residues. This chain's CDR3 is CASSLSQQGANEQYF. The CDR3 DNA reads as TGTGCCAGCAGCTTAAGCCAACAGGGGGCGAACGAGCAGTACTTC.

The genes are TRBV7-2 and TRBJ2-5, with D uncertain. The CDR3 runs 14 residues. Germline values: CDR1 SGHTA, CDR2 FQGNSA. V was shortened by 5 bases and J by 1 base, with 11 bases between the two germline ends. The CDR3 spells CASSPMASQETQYF. As DNA, the CDR3 is TGTGCCAGCAGCCCCATGGCCTCCCAAGAGACCCAGTACTTC.

This clone has at least ten counts. The chain combines TRBV4-1 with TRBJ2-1, with 9 bases identical to TRBD2. The germline V gene has CDR1 MGHRA and CDR2 YSYEKL. The CDR3 totals 16 residues. Losses at the gene ends were 1 base for V and 8 bases for J; bases not matched to a gene: 9. The CDR3 coding sequence is TGCGCCAGCAGCCAAGCTCTAGCGGGATTAAACGATGAGCAGTTCTTC. Amino acid sequence: CASSQALAGLNDEQFF.

The genes are TRBV15 and TRBJ2-7, with D possibly TRBD2 on 5 matching bases. Trimming left V 5 bases short and J 3 bases short, with 20 bases between. Germline CDR1 and CDR2: LNHNV and YYDKDF (reference sequence). This CDR3 has 16 residues. The CDR3 loop reads CATSAREMDGNYEQYF. The CDR3 nucleotides read TGTGCCACCAGCGCTCGGGAAATGGACGGAAACTACGAGCAGTACTTC.

This chain uses TRBV5-1 with TRBJ2-7, with D possibly being TRBD2 (5 bases). This CDR3 spans 15 amino acids. Germline V gives CDR1 SGHRS, CDR2 YFSETQ. The germline V and J ends were trimmed by 0 bases and 0 bases, with 10 bases remaining between them. The CDR3 coding sequence is TGCGCCAGCAGCTTGGCCGGAGGCAGCTCCTACGAGCAGTACTTC. It encodes CASSLAGGSSYEQYF.

The rearrangement uses TRBV7-6 and TRBJ2-1; 12 bases map to TRBD1. With V trimmed by 6 bases and J by 7 bases, 10 bases remained unmatched. The CDR3 covers 16 residues. Germline CDR1 and CDR2: SGHVS and FNYEAQ. The CDR3 coding sequence is TGTGCCAGCAGTCTTAGAGGGGACAGGGGGCGGAATGAGCAGTTCTTC. Translating it yields CASSLRGDRGRNEQFF.

The genes are TRBV6-1 and TRBJ2-3; 8 bases are a match to TRBD1. V lost 1 base to trimming and J lost 2 bases; unmatched junction nucleotides: 2. Germline V CDR1 and CDR2: MNHNS, SASEGT. The CDR3 contains 15 residues. The CDR3 sequence: CASSEGQGHTDTQYF. As DNA, the CDR3 is TGTGCCAGCAGTGAAGGACAGGGGCACACAGATACGCAGTATTTT.

The V and J genes are TRBV2 and TRBJ1-1, with TRBD1 as a possible D gene (6 bases). Germline V gives CDR1 SNHLY, CDR2 FYNNEI. There are 12 residues in the CDR3. The CDR3 protein is CAGAGPNTEAFF. The CDR3 nucleotides are TGTGCGGGGGCAGGACCGAACACTGAAGCTTTCTTT.

Of note for this clone: Different DNA sequences within this sample yield the same CDR3. The chain has TRBV12-3 or TRBV12-4 and TRBJ1-2; D perhaps matches TRBD1 (5 bases). Deletions cut 3 bases from V and 4 bases from J, with 6 bases between. The CDR3 has 12 amino acids. CDR3: CASSFGGYGYTF. CDR3 nucleotides: TGTGCCAGCAGTTTTGGGGGCTATGGCTACACCTTC.